The next 26 T cell receptor beta chains were all read from a single sample in a study of cytomegalovirus exposure and HLA in healthy donors. The study ran its PCR with 60 Vbeta and 13 Jbeta primers. Assay used: immunoSEQ multiplex PCR; TCRdb lists only in-frame clones, some missing. The sample lists about 210,000 clones, around 83% occurring once. Sequencing was performed on PBMCs. These receptors were collected from a man aged 35 to 55 in good health and CMV-seropositive.

This rearrangement joins TRBV30 to TRBJ1-1, with D perhaps TRBD1 (5 bases). The CDR3 has 13 residues. The germline V gene has CDR1 GTSNPN and CDR2 SVGIG (reference sequence). With 5 bases removed from V and 1 base from J, the gap between germline ends came to 11 bases. CDR3 sequence reads: CAWGQTGNTEAFF. CDR3 nucleotide sequence: TGTGCCTGGGGTCAAACAGGGAACACTGAAGCTTTCTTT. The full variable domain, in which reference TRBV30 and TRBJ1-1 provide the parts outside the CDR3, is SQTIHQWPATLVQPVGSPLSLECTVEGTSNPNLYWYRQAAGRGLQLLFYSVGIGQISSEVPQNLSASRPQDRQFILSSKKLLLSDSGFYLCAWGQTGNTEAFFGQGTRLTVV.

This clone came up a few times. This rearrangement joins TRBV9 to TRBJ2-1; 7 positions match TRBD1. CDR3 length: 14 residues. Germline-derived CDR1 and CDR2 are SGDLS and YYNGEE. V lost 0 bases to trimming and J lost 7 bases; unmatched junction nucleotides: 4. CDR3 residues: CASSVGFRGNEQFF. The CDR3 bases are TGTGCCAGCAGCGTAGGTTTCAGGGGGAATGAGCAGTTCTTC.

CDR3 amino acids: CASRQGTDTQYF. In nucleotides, the CDR3 is TGCGCCAGCCGACAGGGGACAGATACGCAGTATTTT. J is TRBJ2-3 and V is TRBV5-1, with 8 bases identical to TRBD1. Germline V gives CDR1 SGHRS, CDR2 YFSETQ. The CDR3 extends over 12 amino acids. V shed 7 bases, J shed 3 bases, and the junction held 1 base outside the gene matches. Full variable domain (missing parts from reference TRBV5-1 and TRBJ2-3): KAGVTQTPRYLIKTRGQQVTLSCSPISGHRSVSWYQQTPGQGLQFLFEYFSETQRNKGNFPGRFSGRQFSNSRSEMNVSTLELGDSALYLCASRQGTDTQYFGPGTRLTVL.

The rearrangement uses TRBV6-5 and TRBJ1-4; a possible D gene is TRBD1 (5 bases). CDR1 and CDR2 (germline): MNHEY, SVGAGI. With 5 bases removed from V and 10 bases from J, the gap between germline ends came to 14 bases. This CDR3 contains 13 residues. The CDR3 region has the DNA TGTGCCAGCAGTCGTGGACAAGAACCAAAACTGTTTTTT. Encoded protein: CASSRGQEPKLFF.

V usage is TRBV28 and J usage is TRBJ1-5; a possible D gene is TRBD1 (6 bases). The CDR3 runs 16 residues. Germline-derived CDR1 and CDR2 are MDHEN and SYDVKM. V was cut by 6 bases and J by 4 bases, with 19 bases left in between. CDR3 loop: CASRSDRIRRNQPQHF. For the CDR3, the DNA is TGTGCCAGCAGATCTGACAGGATTAGAAGGAATCAGCCCCAGCATTTT.

V is TRBV19 and J is TRBJ1-2; D might be TRBD1 (5 bases). V gave up 7 bases and J gave up 8 bases, with 14 bases separating them. This CDR3 comprises 12 residues. The germline gives CDR1 LNHDA, CDR2 SQIVND (reference sequence). The CDR3: CASTSGGRGYTF. Here the CDR3 DNA reads TGTGCCAGTACCTCGGGGGGTAGGGGCTACACCTTC.

The chain carries TRBV14 and TRBJ2-6; possibly TRBD1 for D (6 bases). Trimming removed 3 bases at V and 0 bases at J, with 18 bases between. The CDR3 covers 19 residues. Per the germline V gene, CDR1 is SGHDN and CDR2 is FVKESK. CDR3: CASSQVSPGHRSGANVLTF. The CDR3, as DNA: TGTGCCAGCAGCCAGGTTTCTCCGGGACACCGCTCTGGGGCCAACGTCCTGACTTTC.

The chain has TRBV5-4 and TRBJ1-2, with a tentative D call TRBD1 (6 bases). Germline V gene sequence: CDR1 SGHNT, CDR2 YYREEE (reference sequence). V was pared by 3 bases and J by 5 bases, with 11 bases between. The CDR3 extends over 13 amino acids. The CDR3 protein is CASSSQGQYGYTF. The DNA for the CDR3 is TGTGCCAGCAGCTCACAGGGCCAATATGGCTACACCTTC.

This clone appeared a few times. J is TRBJ1-2 and V is TRBV4-3; tentatively, D is TRBD1 (5 bases). CDR1 is LGHNA and CDR2 is YSLEER in the germline V gene. The CDR3 is made up of 20 amino acids. V lost 0 bases to trimming and J lost 4 bases, with 27 bases between them. CDR3 loop: CASSQDRREGRRLGGYGYTF. As DNA, the CDR3 is TGCGCCAGCAGCCAAGATCGGCGAGAGGGACGACGCCTGGGAGGCTATGGCTACACCTTC.

The table lists this clone with a few counts. The conserved phenylalanine or tryptophan is not found at the CDR3 terminus, so this likely reflects a read error. This chain uses TRBV19 with TRBJ2-7; weak D call: TRBD1 (5 bases). The CDR3 is 16 residues long. Trimming stripped 3 bases from V and 3 bases from J, with 18 bases between. Germline-derived CDR1 and CDR2 are LNHDA and SQIVND (reference sequence). The CDR3 sequence is CASSMGRPGIIYEQYL. The CDR3 region has the DNA TGTGCCAGTAGTATGGGGCGGCCCGGTATAATCTACGAGCAGTACCTC.

The genes are TRBV7-2 and TRBJ2-3; D might be TRBD2 (5 bases). Trimming stripped 2 bases from V and 3 bases from J, with 18 bases between. Germline CDR1 and CDR2: SGHTA and FQGNSA. The CDR3 is 17 amino acids. CDR3 residues: CASSLRVPEEVTDTQYF. The CDR3 coding sequence is TGTGCCAGCAGCTTACGAGTTCCGGAGGAAGTGACAGATACGCAGTATTTT.

This sequence joins TRBV13 and TRBJ2-3, with unresolved D. The CDR3 runs 14 residues. Germline V CDR1 and CDR2: PRHDT, FYEKMQ (reference sequence). V shed 2 bases and J shed 2 bases, with 8 bases lying between them. The CDR3 bases are TGTGCCAGCAGCTTAAAGTCCTACACAGATACGCAGTATTTT. Protein product: CASSLKSYTDTQYF.

The gene calls are TRBV15 and TRBJ2-1, with 7 bases that match TRBD2. CDR1 is LNHNV and CDR2 is YYDKDF in the germline V gene (reference sequence). V lost 1 base and J lost 4; bases outside the gene matches: 7. The CDR3 has 16 amino acids. As DNA, the CDR3 is TGTGCCACCAGCAGAGGAACGGGCGGGAGTTACAATGAGCAGTTCTTC. Protein sequence: CATSRGTGGSYNEQFF. The full variable domain, rest sourced from reference TRBV15 and TRBJ2-1, is DAMVIQNPRYQVTQFGKPVTLSCSQTLNHNVMYWYQQKSSQAPKLLFHYYDKDFNNEADTPDNFQSRRPNTSFCFLDIRSPGLGDTAMYLCATSRGTGGSYNEQFFGPGTRLTVL.

This chain joins TRBV2 and TRBJ2-7; 9 bases line up with TRBD2. The CDR3 sequence is 15 residues long. Trimming at V came to 3 bases and at J to 7 bases, leaving 10 bases not matched to a gene. The germline gives CDR1 SNHLY, CDR2 FYNNEI. The DNA of the CDR3 is TGTGCCAGCAGTGACGTCCTAGCGGGACTAGTGGAGCAGTACTTC. Amino acids: CASSDVLAGLVEQYF.

V and J are TRBV6-1 and TRBJ1-4; tentative D call: TRBD1 (5 bases). V lost 6 bases and J 3 bases, leaving 11 bases between the germline ends. The V gene's germline CDR1 is MNHNS and CDR2 SASEGT. The CDR3 sequence is 14 residues long. CDR3 region: CASSAGEANEKLFF. For the CDR3, the DNA is TGTGCCAGCAGCGCGGGGGAGGCTAATGAAAAACTGTTTTTT.

The gene calls are TRBV19 and TRBJ2-7; 7 bases fit TRBD1. The V and J ends lost 6 bases and 6 bases, in that order; junction bases with no gene match: 11. This CDR3 has 14 amino acids. Germline assignment: CDR1 LNHDA and CDR2 SQIVND (reference sequence). The CDR3 sequence is CASREQGFLCEQYF. The CDR3 coding sequence is TGTGCCAGTAGGGAACAGGGGTTCTTGTGCGAGCAGTACTTC.

This clone was counted a few times. The gene calls are TRBV29-1 and TRBJ2-7, with 14 nucleotides matching TRBD2. Per germline, CDR1 SQVTM and CDR2 ANQGSEA. Trimming at V came to 7 bases and at J to 7 bases, leaving 6 bases not matched to a gene. This CDR3 spans 13 amino acids. CDR3 sequence (DNA): TGCAGCGGTGGACTAGCGGGAGGTGAAGAGCAGTACTTC. Residues: CSGGLAGGEEQYF.

The J gene is TRBJ2-1, the V gene TRBV5-4; D is ambiguous. Germline loops: CDR1 SGHNT, CDR2 YYREEE (reference sequence). The CDR3 contains 13 residues. V was trimmed by 4 bases and J by 8 bases, leaving 13 bases between them. CDR3 residues: CASSVPHRDEQFF. For the CDR3, the DNA is TGTGCCAGCAGCGTCCCCCACAGAGATGAGCAGTTCTTC.

J is TRBJ2-3 and V is TRBV6-1, with D perhaps TRBD2 (6 bases). V gave up 4 bases and J gave up 6 bases, with 11 bases separating them. In germline, CDR1 is MNHNS, CDR2 SASEGT. The CDR3 sequence is 13 residues long. The CDR3 sequence: CASSAGAEDTQYF. For the CDR3, the DNA is TGTGCCAGCAGTGCGGGAGCGGAGGATACGCAGTATTTT.

The chain employs TRBV9 and TRBJ1-1; D remains ambiguous. Trimming took off 5 bases at V and 4 bases at J, with 12 bases between the two ends. Germline CDR1 reads SGDLS; CDR2 reads YYNGEE. CDR3 size: 13 residues. The CDR3 DNA follows: TGTGCCAGCAGATCCGAGGGAGGCACTGAAGCTTTCTTT. Translated: CASRSEGGTEAFF.

This sequence joins TRBV7-9 and TRBJ2-7; 7 bases line up with TRBD1. The V segment lost 5 bases and the J segment 3 bases; nucleotides outside the gene matches: 13. Germline V gene sequence: CDR1 SEHNR, CDR2 FQNEAQ (reference sequence). CDR3 size: 16 residues. The CDR3: CASSLKSGTESYEQYF. The DNA for the CDR3 is TGTGCCAGCAGCCTAAAATCCGGGACAGAGAGCTACGAGCAGTACTTC.

This clone was observed once. The CDR3 region is CASSLGRSSTDTQYF. The CDR3 region has the DNA TGTGCCAGCAGCTTGGGGCGGAGTAGCACAGATACGCAGTATTTT. J is TRBJ2-3 and V is TRBV5-6; no clear D gene. The CDR3 is made up of 15 amino acids. The germline V gene encodes CDR1 SGHDT and CDR2 YYEEEE. Trimming pared 0 bases from V and 0 bases from J, leaving 8 bases between.

V gene TRBV13 combines with J gene TRBJ2-3, with D perhaps matching TRBD2 (6 bases). CDR3 length: 15 amino acids. V lost 5 bases and J 1 base, leaving 13 bases between the germline ends. CDR1 is PRHDT and CDR2 is FYEKMQ in the germline V gene (reference sequence). The DNA for the CDR3 is TGTGCCAGCAGCAGCCGGGCTAGCGGCACAGATACGCAGTATTTT. This encodes CASSSRASGTDTQYF.

The V call is TRBV5-1, the J call TRBJ2-3; 9 bases are shared with TRBD1. Germline values: CDR1 SGHRS, CDR2 YFSETQ. The CDR3 contains 15 residues. V lost 0 bases, J lost 4 bases, and 3 bases stayed unmatched. The DNA of the CDR3 is TGCGCCAGCAGCTTGGGGGACAGGGCCTCAGATACGCAGTATTTT. Residues: CASSLGDRASDTQYF.

The V call is TRBV9, the J call TRBJ1-2; perhaps TRBD1 as D (6 bases). V lost 4 bases and J 4 bases, leaving 14 bases between the germline ends. Germline V gives CDR1 SGDLS, CDR2 YYNGEE. The CDR3 is made up of 14 amino acids. CDR3 region: CASSPRDTTYGYTF. Here the CDR3 DNA reads TGTGCCAGCAGCCCCCGGGACACTACCTATGGCTACACCTTC.

CDR3: CASSPTPGTSRNTGELFF. The DNA for the CDR3 is TGTGCCAGCAGTCCGACCCCCGGGACTAGCAGAAACACCGGGGAGCTGTTTTTT. This chain joins TRBV27 and TRBJ2-2; 9 nucleotides line up with TRBD2. This CDR3 has 18 amino acids. The V segment lost 5 bases and the J segment 2 bases; nucleotides outside the gene matches: 12. The germline V gene has CDR1 MNHEY and CDR2 SMNVEV (reference sequence).